This paragraph reports one T cell receptor (beta chain). This clonotype was observed at least ten times. Its cognate antigen has yet to be identified. Base qualities are not recorded, but no much larger clone differs from it by a single base. The data belong to a study of T-cell reconstitution after alpha-beta-depleted transplantation in children (dated by TCRdb to the mid-2010s). Turning to the overall study: T-cell immune reconstitution after TCRalphabeta/CD19-depleted allogeneic hematopoietic cell transplantation in children was quantitatively tracked in the study by means of TCR repertoire profiling.

V is clipped by 0 bases and J by 3 bases, and the sequence between their germline boundaries is 5 bases long. Its CDR3 holds 13 amino acids, cysteine through phenylalanine. The sequence is cut down to CDR3 DNA, 39 bases in frame from base 1. CDR1 and CDR2 are drawn from the germline V gene: SGHRS, YFSETQ. The method was PCR. For sequencing, an Illumina HiSeq 2500 was employed. Molecular barcoding was employed in the preparation of TCR libraries, with unique molecular identifiers being used to normalize TCRbeta repertoire quantification. The raw public reads went through TCRdb reprocessing: fastp at Q25, MiXCR clone calling, in-frame beta chains kept. All rows with the same CDR3 protein become a single entry with the most common DNA and genes. The sample table contains around 100,000 distinct CDR3 sequences; only one count was recorded for 4.5% to 7.5% of them. The ten largest account for 6.1% of the sample.

Overall study results and their limits: Apparently early alphabetaT-cell count recovery about two months after transplant reportedly relied on only several hundred rapidly expanded clones derived from non-depleted graft cells. Over subsequent months, a decline in hyperexpanded clone frequencies was noted, and after one year, T-cell counts and TCRbeta diversity were mostly ascribed to newly produced T cells. The high TCRbeta diversity at day 60 in some patients was ascribed to recipient T cells and intrathymic progenitors that had survived conditioning.

The sample's time point, from its label and the paper: day 60 (about 2 months) after transplantation. Read against the paper, the sample's treatment or condition label means: allogeneic hematopoietic cell transplantation with graft depleted of TCRalphabeta T cells and CD19 B cells. TCRalphabeta/CD19-depleted allogeneic hematopoietic cell grafts were given to the transplant recipients, all of whom were children. Sequenced material: PBMCs, mostly from graft donor cells, taken 60 days after TCRalphabeta/CD19-depleted stem cell transplant. This sequence was found in a female patient aged 2-10 years who had a stem cell transplant for Fanconi anemia, so the T cells may come from the graft donor. The V gene is TRBV5-1 and the J gene is TRBJ2-3; there is no confident call for the D gene. The CDR3 has the sequence CASSLGLTDTQYF. The bases are TGCGCCAGCAGCTTGGGATTAACAGATACGCAGTATTTT. With the portions outside the CDR3 filled from the reference TRBV5-1 and TRBJ2-3 genes, the complete variable region becomes KAGVTQTPRYLIKTRGQQVTLSCSPISGHRSVSWYQQTPGQGLQFLFEYFSETQRNKGNFPGRFSGRQFSNSRSEMNVSTLELGDSALYLCASSLGLTDTQYFGPGTRLTVL.